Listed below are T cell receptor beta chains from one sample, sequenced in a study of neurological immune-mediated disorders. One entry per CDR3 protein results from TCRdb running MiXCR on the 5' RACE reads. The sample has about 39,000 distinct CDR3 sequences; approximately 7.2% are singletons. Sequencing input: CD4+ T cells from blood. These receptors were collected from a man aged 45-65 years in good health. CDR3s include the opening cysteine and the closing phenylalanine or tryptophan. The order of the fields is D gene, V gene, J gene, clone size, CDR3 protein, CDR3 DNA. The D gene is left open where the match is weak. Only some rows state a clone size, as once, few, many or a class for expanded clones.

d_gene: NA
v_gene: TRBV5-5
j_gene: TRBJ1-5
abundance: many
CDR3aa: CASSKDSHGNQPQHF
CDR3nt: TGTGCCAGCAGCAAAGACAGTCACGGAAATCAGCCCCAGCATTTT

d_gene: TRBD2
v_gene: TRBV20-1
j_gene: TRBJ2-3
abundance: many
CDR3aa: CSARGAGLAGTPDTQYF
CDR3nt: TGCAGTGCTAGAGGAGCCGGACTAGCGGGTACCCCCGATACGCAGTATTTT

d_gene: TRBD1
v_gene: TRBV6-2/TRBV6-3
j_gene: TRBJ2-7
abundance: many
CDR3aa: CASTRTRDRVYEQYF
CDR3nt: TGTGCCAGCACCCGAACCCGGGACAGGGTCTACGAGCAGTACTTC

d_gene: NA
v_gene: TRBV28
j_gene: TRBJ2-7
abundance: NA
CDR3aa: CASSRTSPYEQYF
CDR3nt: TGTGCCAGCAGCCGTACTAGTCCCTACGAGCAGTACTTC

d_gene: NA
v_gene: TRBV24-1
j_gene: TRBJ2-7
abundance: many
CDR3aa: CADGRDRVIEQYF
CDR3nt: TGTGCCGACGGGAGGGACAGGGTAATCGAGCAGTACTTC

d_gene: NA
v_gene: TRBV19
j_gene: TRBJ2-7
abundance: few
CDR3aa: CARLGPGDYEQYF
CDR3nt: TGTGCCAGGTTGGGTCCAGGGGACTACGAGCAGTACTTC

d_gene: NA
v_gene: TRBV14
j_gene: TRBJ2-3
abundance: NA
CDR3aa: CASSQMRVPDSQYF
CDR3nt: TGTGCCAGCAGCCAAATGCGGGTCCCCGATTCGCAGTATTTT

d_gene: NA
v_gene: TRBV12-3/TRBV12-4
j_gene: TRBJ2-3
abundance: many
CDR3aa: CASSGTASTDTQYF
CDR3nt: TGTGCCAGCAGCGGGACGGCCAGCACAGATACGCAGTATTTT

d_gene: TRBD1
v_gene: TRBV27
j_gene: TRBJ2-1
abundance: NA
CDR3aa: CASSRGQGGYNEQFF
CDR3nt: TGTGCCAGCAGCCGCGGACAGGGCGGCTACAATGAGCAGTTCTTC

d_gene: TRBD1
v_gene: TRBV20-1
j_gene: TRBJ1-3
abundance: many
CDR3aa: CSARDLRGLMDTIYF
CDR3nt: TGCAGTGCTAGAGATTTAAGGGGGCTTATGGACACCATATATTTT

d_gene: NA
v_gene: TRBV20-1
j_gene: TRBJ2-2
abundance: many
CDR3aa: CSARGALGLANTGELFF
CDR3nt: TGCAGTGCTAGAGGGGCCCTAGGGCTAGCGAACACCGGGGAGCTGTTTTTT

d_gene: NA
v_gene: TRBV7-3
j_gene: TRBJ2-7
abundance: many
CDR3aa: CASSPEREQYF
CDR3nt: TGTGCCAGCAGCCCGGAGCGGGAGCAGTACTTC

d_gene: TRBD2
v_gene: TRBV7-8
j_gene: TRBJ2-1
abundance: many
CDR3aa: CASSRTSGSSYNEQFF
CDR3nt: TGTGCCAGCAGCCGCACTAGCGGGAGCTCCTACAATGAGCAGTTCTTC

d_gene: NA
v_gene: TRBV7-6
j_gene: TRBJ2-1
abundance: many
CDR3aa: CASSLAEGNNEQFF
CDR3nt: TGTGCCAGCAGCTTAGCGGAGGGGAACAATGAGCAGTTCTTC

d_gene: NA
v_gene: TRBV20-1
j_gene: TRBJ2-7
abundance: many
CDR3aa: CSAPSPKEGRGEQYF
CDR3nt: TGCAGTGCTCCCAGCCCAAAGGAGGGTAGGGGCGAGCAGTACTTC

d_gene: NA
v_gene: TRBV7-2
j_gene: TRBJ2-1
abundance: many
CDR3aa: CASSLVRTDNEQFF
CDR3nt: TGTGCCAGCAGCTTAGTTCGGACAGACAATGAGCAGTTCTTC

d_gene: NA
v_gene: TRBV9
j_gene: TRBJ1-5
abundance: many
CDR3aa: CASSVDNSRNQPQHF
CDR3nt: TGTGCCAGCAGCGTAGATAACAGTCGGAATCAGCCCCAGCATTTT

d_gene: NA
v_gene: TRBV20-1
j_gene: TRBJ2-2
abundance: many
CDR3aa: CSARDPIGKRGTGELFF
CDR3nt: TGCAGTGCTAGAGATCCTATCGGGAAGAGGGGGACCGGGGAGCTGTTTTTT

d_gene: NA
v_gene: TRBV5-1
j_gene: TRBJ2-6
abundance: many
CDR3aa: CASSLPESSGANVLTF
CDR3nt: TGCGCCAGCAGCTTGCCCGAAAGCTCTGGGGCCAACGTCCTGACTTTC

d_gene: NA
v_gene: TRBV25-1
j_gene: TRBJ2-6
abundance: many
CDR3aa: CASRGGLAGANVLTF
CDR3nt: TGTGCCAGCAGGGGGGGGCTCGCTGGGGCCAACGTCCTGACTTTC

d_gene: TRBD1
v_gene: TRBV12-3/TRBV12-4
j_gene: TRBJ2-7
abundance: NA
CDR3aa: CASRQGPPYEQYF
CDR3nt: TGTGCCAGCAGACAGGGGCCACCCTACGAGCAGTACTTC

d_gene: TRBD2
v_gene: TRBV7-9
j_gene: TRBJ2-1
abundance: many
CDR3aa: CASSLPGTSGRARHNEQFF
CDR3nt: TGTGCCAGCAGCTTACCAGGGACTAGCGGGAGGGCCAGACACAATGAGCAGTTCTTC

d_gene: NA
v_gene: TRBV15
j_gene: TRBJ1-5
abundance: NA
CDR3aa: CATSRVRDWNQPQHF
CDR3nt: TGTGCCACCAGCAGAGTCAGGGACTGGAATCAGCCCCAGCATTTT

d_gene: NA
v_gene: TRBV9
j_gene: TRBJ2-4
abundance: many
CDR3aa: CASSGRGAKNIQYF
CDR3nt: TGTGCCAGCAGCGGGAGGGGCGCCAAAAACATTCAGTACTTC